The clone carrying this TCR beta chain was counted between two and nine times. The antigen is undetermined. CDR1 and CDR2 from the germline V gene are SGHRS and YFSETQ. Trimming cost V 2 bases and J 4 bases, with 14 bases left between them. The CDR3 is 15 amino acids. The sample comes from a study of a mutant IDH1 vaccine in newly diagnosed glioma. Time point meaning: week 35, safety follow-up. It was 300 ug of mutant IDH1 20-mer peptide that made up each vaccine dose, given with topical imiquimod. The vaccination schedule gave patients eight doses in weeks 1, 3, 5, 7, 11, 15, 19 and 23. Newly diagnosed WHO grade 3 or 4 IDH1-mutant, ATRX-lost astrocytomas were identified in the donors. TCRdb's copy holds only in-frame clones and misses some; the assay was immunoSEQ multiplex PCR. The sample yields tens of thousands of clones, under 90% seen once.

The sequence derives from a man between 25 and 39 years old with glioma. The chain carries TRBV5-1 and TRBJ2-3; TRBD2 might be the D (6 bases). Sample: PBMCs, taken from a glioma patient whose treatment included an IDH1 peptide vaccine. The CDR3 bases are TGCGCCAGCAGCTTTGGCCGGGGGACCTCAGATACGCAGTATTTT. Encoded protein: CASSFGRGTSDTQYF.